These T cell receptor beta chains were read from a single sample in a study of early T cells in non-severe SARS-CoV-2 infection. TCRdb re-analysed the 5' RACE reads in MiXCR, keeping a single row per CDR3 protein. The sample lists about 110,000 distinct CDR3 sequences; about 12% were seen once. The sample consisted of whole blood. All receptors derive from an adult who was a healthcare worker with PCR-confirmed SARS-CoV-2 infection or an uninfected control (not recorded which). The CDR3 runs from the conserved cysteine through the conserved F or W. The order of the fields is CDR3 length, V gene, CDR3 protein.

>15|TRBV5-1
CASSFEGARPNEQYF
>10|TRBV29-1
CCTSTDTQYF
>14|TRBV11-2
CASSFRTGNTEAFF
>15|TRBV5-6
CASSFDRVPYNEQFF
>12|TRBV2
CASSERGNTIYF
>15|TRBV7-6
CASSLGTSIADTQYF
>12|TRBV12-2
CARAPGNSPLHF
>11|TRBV5-5
CASSLVLEQYF
>15|TRBV2
CASRGTRRNTGELFF
>15|TRBV30
CAWSVMGQSNQPQHF
>13|TRBV5-6
CASSLGAEWDEFF
>11|TRBV29-1
CSVAGDETQYF
>14|TRBV5-6
CASSLAAGVQPQHF
>12|TRBV2
CATDPGPGILHF
>15|TRBV24-1
CATSDPGGKTGELFF
>16|TRBV24-1
CATSGGGGFSYNEQFF
>13|TRBV10-3
CATRDFSDYEQYF
>16|TRBV7-6
CASSYAQGLETGEQFF
>15|TRBV7-3
CASSLRGGPSSEQYF
>13|TRBV5-1
CASSRDGFYGYTF
>14|TRBV5-1
CASSRATGNEKLFF
>17|TRBV20-1
CSAISWTGEDLTDTQYF
>15|TRBV28
CASGATGSHSYEQYF
>15|TRBV3-1
CASSQDPRASYGYTF
>14|TRBV7-2
CASSLPPSVREQYF
>14|TRBV3-1
CASSQEFGLGTIYF
>14|TRBV5-1
CASSFGFLAYEQYF
>15|TRBV5-1
CASSVDRVNYRGYTF
>13|TRBV5-5
CASSLEPDTEAFF
>16|TRBV5-1
CASSSEPIRGGYGYTF
>16|TRBV12-5
CASGSPLGTFQETQYF
>13|TRBV5-1
CASSKAGAYEQYF